This T cell receptor beta chain was recorded in a study of blood T cells in healthy people across ages. Study-wide results and limits: For the donors, CMV status was unknown and possibly confounded expanded clonotype changes. A strong correlation between TCR beta diversity and naive T cell percentage was seen.

The CDR3 contains 13 residues. The germline V gene encodes CDR1 SNHLY and CDR2 FYNNEI. Trimming pared 6 bases from V and 5 bases from J, leaving 13 bases between. A word on this clonotype: Its antigen remains unknown.

A second roughly 6 to 11 cycle PCR used barcoded and J-beta primers. Using its own MiXCR run on the 5' RACE reads, TCRdb lists one record per CDR3 protein. The data contain under 800,000 distinct CDR3 sequences, around 40% of them singletons. The receptor was derived from a woman in her sixties in good health. The V and J genes are TRBV2 and TRBJ2-5, with D hard to call. Source material: blood. CDR3 residues: CASSRTMGETQYF. CDR3 DNA sequence: TGTGCCAGCAGCCGGACCATGGGGGAGACCCAGTACTTC.